The entry that follows covers one TCR beta chain sequence. The CDR3 has 11 amino acids. Germline CDR1 is GTSNPN and CDR2 is SVGIG (reference sequence). V was clipped by 1 base and J by 2 bases, with 3 bases between them. Before being deemed recovered, Cohort 3 donors had two negative PCRs, clearance, or symptom resolution. In the authors' workflow: Estimated nucleated cell counts came from reference gene primer amplification. TCRdb's table, derived via immunoSEQ multiplex PCR, lists solely in-frame clones and lacks some. V, J and clone size were drawn from that table, and D and trimming were deduced from the DNA. Here the sample spans around 130,000 clones, roughly 90% being singletons. The record originates from a study of blood T cell repertoires in COVID-19. Study as a whole: The United States, Italy and Spain were the sources of the acute and convalescent COVID-19 samples.

The chain employs TRBV30 and TRBJ2-7, with D unclear. This sequence was found in a woman in her forties or fifties who had recovered from COVID-19. The sequencing input was PBMCs or T cells enriched from blood (not recorded which). DNA of the CDR3: TGTGCCTGGAGTGACACCTACGAGCAGTACTTC. This sequence encodes CAWSDTYEQYF. The entire variable domain, with the rest obtained from reference TRBV30 and TRBJ2-7, is as follows: SQTIHQWPATLVQPVGSPLSLECTVEGTSNPNLYWYRQAAGRGLQLLFYSVGIGQISSEVPQNLSASRPQDRQFILSSKKLLLSDSGFYLCAWSDTYEQYFGPGTRLTVT.